This TCR beta chain was sequenced during a study of patients and donors after allogeneic stem cell transplantation. TCRdb called the RT-PCR reads again in MiXCR, with one record for every CDR3 protein. The sample yields about a million distinct CDR3 sequences, roughly 18% seen once. Unmatched junction bases numbered 10, after V lost 6 bases and J lost 8 bases. Germline V CDR1 and CDR2: SGHRS, YFSETQ. The CDR3 totals 14 residues. The sequenced sample consisted of blood, either unsorted or a sorted T cell fraction (not recorded which). This receptor was identified in a human donor who was either an allogeneic HSCT recipient or a stem cell or donor lymphocyte infusion donor (not recorded which). It is not recorded whose cells these are; they may come from a transplant donor. This chain links TRBV5-1 with TRBJ2-1, with 8 bases matching TRBD2. The CDR3: CASTGGGLEDEQFF. The DNA of the CDR3 is TGCGCCAGCACGGGGGGGGGCCTTGAGGATGAGCAGTTCTTC.